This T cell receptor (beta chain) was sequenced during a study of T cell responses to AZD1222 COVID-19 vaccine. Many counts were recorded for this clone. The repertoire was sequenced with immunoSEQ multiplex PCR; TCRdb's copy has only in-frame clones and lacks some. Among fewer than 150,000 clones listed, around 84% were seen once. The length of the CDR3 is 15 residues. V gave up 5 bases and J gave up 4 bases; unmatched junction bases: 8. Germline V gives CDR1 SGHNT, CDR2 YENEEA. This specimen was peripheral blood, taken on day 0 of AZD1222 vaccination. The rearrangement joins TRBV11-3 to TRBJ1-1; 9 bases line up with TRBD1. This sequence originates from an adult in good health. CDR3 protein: CASSVTGGSFTEAFF. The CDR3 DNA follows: TGTGCCAGCAGCGTGACAGGGGGGAGTTTCACTGAAGCTTTCTTT.